This TCR beta chain was found in a study of shared clonotypes between healthy human individuals. Trimming pared 4 bases from V and 0 bases from J, leaving 10 bases between. This CDR3 is 14 amino acids long. Per germline, CDR1 SGDLS and CDR2 YYNGEE. The repertoire was sequenced with immunoSEQ multiplex PCR; TCRdb's copy has only in-frame clones and lacks some. The sample consists of fewer than 500,000 clones, about 79% of them appearing once. The J gene is TRBJ1-1, the V gene TRBV9; D gene ambiguous. This TCR came from a woman in her thirties or forties in good health. Some clones in this sample may be carry-over from other donors' samples. Source material: PBMCs. The CDR3 loop reads CASSPSGMNTEAFF. The CDR3 DNA reads TGTGCCAGCAGCCCCTCGGGGATGAACACTGAAGCTTTCTTT.